This TCR beta chain was identified during a study of technical replicates of blood from several donors. Measured with immunoSEQ multiplex PCR; TCRdb has only the in-frame clones, and not every one. The top ten clones hold approximately 4.8% of a sample with about 62,000 clones, roughly nine tenths of them seen once. Material for sequencing was PBMCs. This TCR was sampled from a human donor in good health. Some clones in this sample may be carry-over from other donors' samples.

CDR3 in DNA: TGTGCCAGCACCGGGAGGCGCGGTGAAGCTTTCTTT. Residues: CASTGRRGEAFF. The J gene is TRBJ1-1, the V gene TRBV5-8; no clear D. V gave up 6 bases and J gave up 7 bases, with 13 bases separating them. CDR1 SGHTS and CDR2 YDEGEE come from the germline V gene. This CDR3 contains 12 residues.